Below, 30 T cell receptor beta chains from the same sample are listed, as sequenced in a study of shared clonotypes between healthy human individuals. Sequenced by immunoSEQ multiplex PCR; TCRdb stores in-frame clones only, minus some. Among some 1.5 million clones, roughly 96% were seen once, and the ten largest hold roughly 1.2%. Sample: naive CD4+ T cells sorted from blood. Documented subset: CD45RA+ positively selected. The source is a man under 40 in good health.

Remarks on this clone: The same CDR3 arises from other DNA sequences in this sample as well. The rearrangement links TRBV5-6 to TRBJ1-5; perhaps TRBD1 as D (6 bases). This CDR3 spans 15 amino acids. The germline gives CDR1 SGHDT, CDR2 YYEEEE. The V end lost 0 bases, the J end lost 2 bases, and 9 bases lay between the germline ends. This chain's CDR3 is CASSLGPGGNQPQHF. The CDR3 DNA is TGTGCCAGCAGCTTGGGTCCAGGGGGCAATCAGCCCCAGCATTTT.

The gene calls are TRBV7-2 and TRBJ2-7; no firm D call. The CDR3 has 16 amino acids. V lost 4 bases and J 1 base, leaving 17 bases between the germline ends. The germline gives CDR1 SGHTA, CDR2 FQGNSA. DNA for the CDR3: TGTGCCAGCAGCTCTCGGCTAACGGGTTCTTCCTACGAGCAGTACTTC. It encodes CASSSRLTGSSYEQYF.

This clone occurred once. This sequence joins TRBV10-3 and TRBJ2-2; D not certain. CDR1 ENHRY and CDR2 SYGVKD come from the germline V gene. The length of the CDR3 is 15 residues. Trimming cost V 4 bases and J 0 bases, with 9 bases left between them. Here the CDR3 reads CAISATDPNTGELFF. The CDR3 bases are TGTGCCATCAGTGCCACCGACCCGAACACCGGGGAGCTGTTTTTT.

The sample holds a few counts of this clone. This sequence joins TRBV20-1 and TRBJ2-1, with no clear D. The CDR3 runs to 11 residues. V was trimmed by 4 bases and J by 8 bases, leaving 9 bases between them. Germline V CDR1 and CDR2: DFQATT, SNEGSKA (reference sequence). CDR3 in amino acids: CSATHGDEQFF. The CDR3 coding sequence is TGCAGTGCTACCCATGGGGATGAGCAGTTCTTC.

V is TRBV28 and J is TRBJ2-7, with TRBD1 matching over 8 bases. CDR1 and CDR2 (germline): MDHEN, SYDVKM. The CDR3 is 13 amino acids. V was pared by 10 bases and J by 6 bases, with 11 bases of the junction left unmatched. This CDR3 is CATRRTGNGEQYF. The CDR3, as DNA: TGTGCCACGCGGCGGACAGGGAACGGCGAGCAGTACTTC.

The chain has TRBV7-3 and TRBJ1-1; D is uncertain. With 1 base removed from V and 1 base from J, the gap between germline ends came to 16 bases. This CDR3 spans 17 amino acids. In germline, CDR1 is SGHTA, CDR2 FQGTGA. For the CDR3, the DNA is TGTGCCAGCAGCTTAAACCCGGCGTGGAAGACGAACACTGAAGCTTTCTTT. It codes for CASSLNPAWKTNTEAFF.

The rearrangement joins TRBV7-2 to TRBJ2-2; D is ambiguous. Trimming took 2 bases from V and 1 from J, leaving 11 bases between them. Germline assignment: CDR1 SGHTA and CDR2 FQGNSA. There are 16 residues in the CDR3. In DNA form, the CDR3 reads TGTGCCAGCAGCTTATTGCTTCCCATGAACACCGGGGAGCTGTTTTTT. It yields the protein CASSLLLPMNTGELFF.

This rearrangement joins TRBV6-1 to TRBJ1-1; TRBD1 matches 9 bases. The length of the CDR3 is 13 residues. CDR1 is MNHNS, CDR2 SASEGT, per germline. Trimming cost V 6 bases and J 10 bases; bases outside gene matches: 9. For the CDR3, the DNA is TGTGCCAGCAGCACCGGGACAGGGAAGGGAGCTTTCTTT. It codes for CASSTGTGKGAFF.

V and J are TRBV5-6 and TRBJ2-1, with a possible D match to TRBD2 (7 bases). V lost 4 bases and J lost 8, with 19 bases in between. Germline-derived CDR1 and CDR2 are SGHDT and YYEEEE. This CDR3 spans 15 amino acids. The CDR3 DNA reads as TGTGCCAGCAGCCAAAGGGGGGGCCAAGGGGATGAGCAGTTCTTC. It encodes CASSQRGGQGDEQFF.

This clone was counted a single time. The rearrangement joins TRBV7-6 to TRBJ1-1, with D possibly being TRBD1 (5 bases). The CDR3 consists of 13 residues. CDR1 is SGHVS and CDR2 is FNYEAQ in the germline V gene. With 1 base removed from V and 5 bases from J, the gap between germline ends came to 8 bases. The CDR3 loop is CASSLGQMTEAFF. The CDR3 DNA follows: TGTGCCAGCAGCTTAGGACAGATGACTGAAGCTTTCTTT.

This chain connects TRBV4-1 to TRBJ1-3; no definite D call. Germline CDR1 MGHRA, CDR2 YSYEKL. The CDR3 spans 14 residues. V lost 2 bases to trimming and J lost 4 bases, with 9 bases between them. This CDR3 reads CASSQTWVGNTIYF. The CDR3 nucleotides are TGCGCCAGCAGCCAAACATGGGTCGGAAACACCATATATTTT.

The chain employs TRBV30 and TRBJ2-1; the D call may be TRBD1 or TRBD2 (5 bases each). CDR1 and CDR2 (germline): GTSNPN, SVGIG (reference sequence). V was cut by 1 base and J by 8 bases, with 15 bases left in between. The CDR3 length is 14 residues. CDR3 sequence (DNA): TGTGCCTGGAGTGCCCGGGACCCAACCCATGAGCAGTTCTTC. Protein product: CAWSARDPTHEQFF.

This chain connects TRBV28 to TRBJ2-7, with TRBD2 matching over 12 bases. V lost 1 base to trimming and J lost 6 bases; unmatched junction nucleotides: 7. Germline V gene data show CDR1 as MDHEN and CDR2 as SYDVKM. This CDR3 is 16 amino acids long. The CDR3 DNA reads TGTGCCAGCAGTTTATTGGCTAGCGGGAGGGCCGGCGAGCAGTACTTC. This translates into CASSLLASGRAGEQYF.

The chain couples TRBV6-1 to TRBJ2-7, with 9 bases matching TRBD1. CDR3 length equals 15 residues. Germline loops: CDR1 MNHNS, CDR2 SASEGT. J gave up 4 bases and V 2 bases, and 6 bases lay outside the gene matches. The CDR3 reads CASSERDRVLYEQYF. CDR3 sequence (DNA): TGTGCCAGCAGTGAACGGGACAGGGTGTTGTACGAGCAGTACTTC.

The DNA for the CDR3 is TGTGCCAGCTCCAGGGTTGGAGGGCAAGAGACCCAGTACTTC. Its protein product is CASSRVGGQETQYF. This chain joins TRBV11-2 and TRBJ2-5; D is possibly TRBD2 (6 bases). With 8 bases removed from V and 2 bases from J, the gap between germline ends came to 15 bases. Germline CDR1 and CDR2: SGHAT and FQNNGV. The CDR3 runs 14 residues. Variable domain in full (rest from reference TRBV11-2 and TRBJ2-5): EAGVAQSPRYKIIEKRQSVAFWCNPISGHATLYWYQQILGQGPKLLIQFQNNGVVDDSQLPKDRFSAERLKGVDSTLKIQPAKLEDSAVYLCASSRVGGQETQYFGPGTRLLVL.

This clone was seen just once. V gene TRBV5-5 combines with J gene TRBJ2-1, with a weak D call TRBD2 (6 bases). The germline gives CDR1 SGHKS, CDR2 YYEKEE (reference sequence). Between the trimmed V and J ends, which lost 4 bases and 7 bases, there was a span of 15 bases. The CDR3 consists of 14 residues. The DNA for the CDR3 is TGTGCCAGCAGCCCCCGGGGGAGTGTGAATGAGCAGTTCTTC. The encoded protein is CASSPRGSVNEQFF.

This clone has a single count. V usage is TRBV5-6 and J usage is TRBJ2-7; D is perhaps TRBD1 or TRBD2 (7 bases each). V was clipped by 1 base and J by 6 bases, with 23 bases between them. This CDR3 comprises 17 residues. Germline lookup yields CDR1 SGHDT and CDR2 YYEEEE. The CDR3 DNA reads as TGTGCCAGCAGCTTGTGGGTGGGGACAGCGGGGAGGTCCGAGCAGTACTTC. It translates to CASSLWVGTAGRSEQYF.

The chain combines TRBV7-2 with TRBJ1-1; D is undetermined. Trimming shortened V by 6 bases and J by 10 bases, and 18 bases separated the two germline ends. Germline CDR1 is SGHTA and CDR2 is FQGNSA. The CDR3 has 13 residues. The CDR3 nucleotides read TGTGCCAGCAGTCAGGCTAGGGTCGAGAGAGCTTTCTTT. This sequence encodes CASSQARVERAFF.

DNA of the CDR3: TGTGCCAGCAGCTTAACAGGACAGGGGTCCTGGGAGCAGTACTTC. Translating it yields CASSLTGQGSWEQYF. The chain is built from TRBV7-9 and TRBJ2-7; 9 bases line up with TRBD1. CDR3 length: 15 residues. Germline CDR1 and CDR2: SEHNR and FQNEAQ (reference sequence). Trimming cost V 2 bases and J 7 bases; bases outside gene matches: 9. The whole variable domain, filled in from reference TRBV7-9 and TRBJ2-7, reads DTGVSQNPRHKITKRGQNVTFRCDPISEHNRLYWYRQTLGQGPEFLTYFQNEAQLEKSRLLSDRFSAERPKGSFSTLEIQRTEQGDSAMYLCASSLTGQGSWEQYFGPGTRLTVT.

The chain links TRBV27 to TRBJ2-7; TRBD1 matches at 10 bases. Germline V gene sequence: CDR1 MNHEY, CDR2 SMNVEV (reference sequence). Germline trimming cut 7 bases from V and 4 bases from J; bases unmatched to any gene: 7. The CDR3 loop spans 14 amino acids. The CDR3 is CASTGDRGNYEQYF. The CDR3 nucleotides read TGTGCCAGCACCGGGGACAGGGGTAATTACGAGCAGTACTTC.

This sequence joins TRBV6-1 and TRBJ2-3; the D gene is possibly TRBD2 (5 bases). Germline loops: CDR1 MNHNS, CDR2 SASEGT. CDR3 length: 15 residues. Trimming pared 4 bases from V and 4 bases from J, leaving 15 bases between. The CDR3 region is CASSVRESVSDTQYF. CDR3 bases: TGTGCCAGCAGTGTGAGGGAGAGTGTCTCAGATACGCAGTATTTT.

The rearrangement links TRBV28 to TRBJ2-3; TRBD1 or TRBD2 may be the D gene (5 bases each). CDR3 length: 13 amino acids. Trimming left V 8 bases short and J 6 bases short, with 15 bases between. Germline lookup yields CDR1 MDHEN and CDR2 SYDVKM. The CDR3 coding sequence is TGTGCCAGCGTTTCAGGGACGCTTGATACGCAGTATTTT. It encodes CASVSGTLDTQYF.

The chain joins TRBV29-1 to TRBJ2-7; D gene unclear. The CDR3 covers 12 residues. From germline, CDR1 is SQVTM and CDR2 ANQGSEA. V dropped 3 bases and J dropped 4 bases, with 10 bases sitting between them. CDR3 sequence (DNA): TGCAGCGTTGATACGGACGGGTACGAGCAGTACTTC. Amino acid sequence: CSVDTDGYEQYF.

This clone was counted a single time. This sample also contains other DNA sequences that code for the same CDR3. This chain connects TRBV5-4 to TRBJ2-3; D might be TRBD2 (5 bases). V was clipped by 0 bases and J by 1 base, with 9 bases between them. CDR1 is SGHNT, CDR2 YYREEE, per germline (reference sequence). CDR3 length: 15 residues. The CDR3 bases are TGTGCCAGCAGCTTGGGTAGCGTCCGCACAGATACGCAGTATTTT. This sequence encodes CASSLGSVRTDTQYF. Filled out from reference TRBV5-4 and TRBJ2-3, the complete variable domain reads ETGVTQSPTHLIKTRGQQVTLRCSSQSGHNTVSWYQQALGQGPQFIFQYYREEENGRGNFPPRFSGLQFPNYSSELNVNALELDDSALYLCASSLGSVRTDTQYFGPGTRLTVL.

This chain uses TRBV2 with TRBJ2-7, with TRBD2 matching 12 bases. V trimming: 6 bases; J trimming: 2 bases; junction bases outside the gene matches: 5. Per the germline V gene, CDR1 is SNHLY and CDR2 is FYNNEI. This CDR3 has 15 amino acids. CDR3 region: CASRATSGSAYEQYF. CDR3 DNA sequence: TGTGCCAGCAGGGCGACTAGCGGGAGTGCCTACGAGCAGTACTTC.

This rearrangement joins TRBV11-2 to TRBJ2-7, with D possibly TRBD1 on 6 matching bases. Trimming took off 4 bases at V and 3 bases at J, with 10 bases between the two ends. The CDR3 spans 13 residues. CDR1 SGHAT and CDR2 FQNNGV come from the germline V gene. In DNA, the CDR3 is TGTGCCAGCAGCTCGGACAGCCACTACGAGCAGTACTTC. Amino acids: CASSSDSHYEQYF. The variable domain in full, completed from reference TRBV11-2 and TRBJ2-7, reads EAGVAQSPRYKIIEKRQSVAFWCNPISGHATLYWYQQILGQGPKLLIQFQNNGVVDDSQLPKDRFSAERLKGVDSTLKIQPAKLEDSAVYLCASSSDSHYEQYFGPGTRLTVT.

V gene TRBV30 combines with J gene TRBJ2-5, with TRBD2 matching 10 bases. CDR3 size: 15 residues. The V gene's germline CDR1 is GTSNPN and CDR2 SVGIG (reference sequence). Trimming cost V 1 base and J 6 bases; bases outside gene matches: 8. The CDR3 region has the DNA TGTGCCTGGAGTGCCCCTGGGACTAGCGTACAGACCCAGTACTTC. This sequence encodes CAWSAPGTSVQTQYF.

This chain joins TRBV5-1 and TRBJ1-1, with a tentative D call TRBD1 (6 bases). Deletions cut 4 bases from V and 2 bases from J, with 15 bases between. CDR3 size: 15 residues. Germline CDR1 SGHRS, CDR2 YFSETQ. The CDR3 reads CASSGETGINTEAFF. Here the CDR3 DNA reads TGCGCCAGCAGCGGGGAGACAGGAATAAACACTGAAGCTTTCTTT. The full variable domain, its missing parts supplied by reference TRBV5-1 and TRBJ1-1, is KAGVTQTPRYLIKTRGQQVTLSCSPISGHRSVSWYQQTPGQGLQFLFEYFSETQRNKGNFPGRFSGRQFSNSRSEMNVSTLELGDSALYLCASSGETGINTEAFFGQGTRLTVV.

The chain joins TRBV10-3 to TRBJ2-7; D uncertain. This CDR3 spans 14 amino acids. Between the trimmed V and J ends, which lost 0 bases and 4 bases, there was a span of 10 bases. Per the germline V gene, CDR1 is ENHRY and CDR2 is SYGVKD. CDR3: CAISESQRRYEQYF. As DNA, the CDR3 is TGTGCCATCAGTGAGTCCCAGAGGCGGTACGAGCAGTACTTC.

The rearrangement uses TRBV6-5 and TRBJ1-2, with TRBD1 matching 7 bases. The CDR3 contains 13 residues. V trimming: 6 bases; J trimming: 4 bases; junction bases outside the gene matches: 5. From germline, CDR1 is MNHEY and CDR2 SVGAGI. The CDR3, as DNA: TGTGCCAGCAGCAGGGCAGGGGGCTATGGCTACACCTTC. As protein: CASSRAGGYGYTF.